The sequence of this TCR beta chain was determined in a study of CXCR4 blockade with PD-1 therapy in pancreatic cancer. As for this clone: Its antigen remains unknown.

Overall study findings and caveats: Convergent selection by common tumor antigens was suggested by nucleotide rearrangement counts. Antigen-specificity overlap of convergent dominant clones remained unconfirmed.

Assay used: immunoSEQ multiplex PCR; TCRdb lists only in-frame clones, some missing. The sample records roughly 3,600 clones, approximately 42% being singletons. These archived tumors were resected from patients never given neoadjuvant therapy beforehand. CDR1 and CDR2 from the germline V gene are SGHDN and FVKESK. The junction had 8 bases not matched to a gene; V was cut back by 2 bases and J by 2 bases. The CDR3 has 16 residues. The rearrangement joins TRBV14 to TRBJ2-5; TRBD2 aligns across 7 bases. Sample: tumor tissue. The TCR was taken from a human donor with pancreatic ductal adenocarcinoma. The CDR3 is CASSQIGDYLQETQYF. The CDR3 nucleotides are TGTGCCAGCAGCCAAATTGGGGACTACCTACAAGAGACCCAGTACTTC.